This is a list of T cell receptor beta chains from one sample in a study of CD8+CD57+ T cells in acquired aplastic anemia. TCRdb re-called the reads through MiXCR, storing one row per CDR3 protein. The data show about 160,000 distinct CDR3 sequences, more than 45% seen once. Specimen: sorted CD4+, CD8+, or CD8+CD57+ T cells (not recorded which) from PBMCs. Receptors originate from a human donor with aplastic anemia. CDR3s include the opening cysteine and the closing phenylalanine or tryptophan. A D gene is named only where the DNA matches it firmly. A row's size may be missing; if present it is once, few, many or a size class.

j_call d_call v_call clone_size cdr3_aa cdr3_nt
TRBJ2-7 NA TRBV10-2 NA CASRPGENHEQYF TGCGCCAGCAGACCGGGAGAAAACCACGAGCAGTACTTC
TRBJ2-1 NA TRBV24-1 NA CATSEEGTRSYNEQFF TGTGCCACCAGTGAGGAGGGGACTCGCTCCTACAATGAGCAGTTCTTC
TRBJ1-2 NA TRBV7-9 NA CASSPGRGVYGYTF TGTGCCAGCAGCCCTGGGCGTGGCGTCTATGGCTACACCTTC
TRBJ2-3 TRBD2 TRBV10-3 NA CAISESNWRRGAGDTQYF TGTGCCATCAGTGAGTCTAATTGGAGGCGGGGGGCTGGAGATACGCAGTATTTT
TRBJ1-6 NA TRBV4-1 NA CASSQDPINNSPLHF TGCGCCAGCAGCCAAGATCCCATCAATAATTCACCCCTCCACTTT
TRBJ1-1 NA TRBV20-1 NA CSARVLNTEAFF TGCAGTGCTAGAGTATTAAATACTGAAGCTTTCTTT
TRBJ1-4 NA TRBV12-3/TRBV12-4 NA CASSLQQLNEKLFF TGTGCCAGCAGTTTACAACAGTTAAATGAAAAACTGTTTTTT
TRBJ2-1 NA TRBV11-2 NA CASSLVGARGNEQFF TGTGCCAGCAGCTTAGTGGGGGCTAGGGGCAATGAGCAGTTCTTC
TRBJ1-2 NA TRBV29-1 many CSAGQFMGGYTF TGCAGCGCTGGACAGTTCATGGGAGGCTACACCTTC
TRBJ1-3 NA TRBV5-1 once CASSWRSGNTIYF TGCGCCAGCAGCTGGCGCTCTGGAAACACCATATATTTT
TRBJ1-2 TRBD1 TRBV27 few CASSLDRGATWGGYTF TGTGCCAGCAGTTTAGACAGGGGCGCGACCTGGGGTGGCTACACCTTC
TRBJ2-1 NA TRBV20-1 NA CSAAWPGDQYNEQFF TGCAGTGCGGCTTGGCCAGGCGACCAGTACAATGAGCAGTTCTTC
TRBJ2-7 TRBD2 TRBV7-2 NA CASSLVGGGPYEQYF TGTGCCAGCAGCTTAGTGGGCGGGGGGCCCTACGAGCAGTACTTC
TRBJ2-7 NA TRBV20-1 NA CSASKLYEQYF TGCAGTGCTAGTAAGTTATACGAGCAGTACTTC
TRBJ2-2 TRBD1 TRBV10-3 few CASSPRTGGGTGELFF TGTGCCAGCAGTCCTCGGACAGGGGGCGGAACCGGGGAGCTGTTTTTT
TRBJ1-6 TRBD1 TRBV5-1 NA CASSLGTGGNSPLHF TGCGCCAGCAGCTTGGGGACAGGGGGGAATTCACCCCTCCACTTT
TRBJ2-2 NA TRBV5-5 NA CASSLSGVWAGELSF TGTGCCAGCAGCTTGTCAGGTGTTTGGGCCGGGGAGCTGTCTTTT
TRBJ1-6 NA TRBV15 few CATSRVGRDPSPLHF TGTGCCACCAGCAGAGTCGGCAGGGACCCCTCACCCCTCCACTTT
TRBJ1-2 NA TRBV6-1 many CASSVPWDYGYTF TGTGCCAGCAGTGTCCCATGGGACTATGGCTACACCTTC
TRBJ2-7 NA TRBV7-2 many CASSSHYEQYF TGTGCCAGCAGTTCACATTACGAGCAGTACTTC
TRBJ1-2 NA TRBV5-5 many CASSLEAGIGYTF TGTGCCAGCAGCTTGGAGGCGGGAATAGGCTACACCTTC
TRBJ2-1 TRBD1 TRBV25-1 NA CASSEWTGAAYNEQFF TGTGCCAGCAGTGAATGGACAGGGGCAGCCTACAATGAGCAGTTCTTC
TRBJ2-1 NA TRBV4-2 NA CASSQGLDEQFF TGTGCCAGCAGCCAAGGGCTCGATGAGCAGTTCTTC
TRBJ1-5 TRBD1 TRBV19 once CASRRQGVVQPQHF TGTGCCAGTAGACGACAGGGGGTGGTTCAGCCCCAGCATTTT
TRBJ1-2 TRBD1 TRBV19 NA CASTKQGAENYGYTF TGTGCCAGTACCAAACAGGGGGCGGAAAACTATGGCTACACCTTC
TRBJ2-3 NA TRBV19 many CATTLPPDTQYF TGTGCCACTACCCTTCCCCCAGATACGCAGTATTTT
TRBJ2-2 NA TRBV4-2 many CASSPLTGNTGELFF TGTGCCAGCAGCCCCCTAACTGGAAACACCGGGGAGCTGTTTTTT
TRBJ2-1 TRBD1 TRBV11-2 NA CASSFSGTGTYNEQFF TGTGCCAGCAGCTTCTCCGGGACAGGGACCTACAATGAGCAGTTCTTC
TRBJ2-1 TRBD2 TRBV6-1 many CASTSGSYNEQFF TGTGCCAGTACTAGCGGGAGTTACAATGAGCAGTTCTTC
TRBJ2-7 NA TRBV7-2 many CASSFSSTGRRYEQYF TGTGCCAGCAGCTTTTCTAGTACAGGGAGGCGATACGAGCAGTACTTC
TRBJ1-1 NA TRBV30 NA CAWSVSGAFF TGTGCCTGGAGTGTTTCGGGAGCTTTCTTT
TRBJ2-5 NA TRBV2 NA CASSRERGSQYF TGTGCCAGCTCTCGAGAAAGGGGATCCCAGTACTTC
TRBJ2-5 NA TRBV5-1 many CASSSGASYQETQYF TGCGCCAGCAGCTCAGGGGCTTCTTACCAAGAGACCCAGTACTTC
TRBJ2-7 TRBD1 TRBV20-1 NA CSASLDRVAYEQYF TGCAGTGCTAGCCTTGACAGGGTTGCCTACGAGCAGTACTTC
TRBJ2-1 TRBD2 TRBV9 many CASSVTSGSHNEQFF TGTGCCAGCAGCGTCACTAGCGGGAGCCACAATGAGCAGTTCTTC
TRBJ2-3 TRBD2 TRBV6-2/TRBV6-3 many CASSYRPSGSTDTQYF TGTGCCAGCAGTTACCGGCCTAGCGGGAGCACAGATACGCAGTATTTT
TRBJ2-1 TRBD2 TRBV14 many CASSYSGSRNEQFF TGTGCCAGCAGCTATAGCGGGAGTAGGAATGAGCAGTTCTTC
TRBJ2-5 NA TRBV5-5 NA CASSLSETQETQYF TGTGCCAGCAGCTTGTCGGAGACCCAAGAGACCCAGTACTTC
TRBJ1-4 NA TRBV12-3/TRBV12-4 many CASKTGTVGEKLFF TGTGCCAGCAAGACCGGGACGGTGGGCGAAAAACTGTTTTTT
TRBJ2-7 NA TRBV12-3/TRBV12-4 many CASSLALAGFRHEQYF TGTGCCAGCAGTTTAGCGCTGGCTGGATTCCGCCACGAGCAGTACTTC
TRBJ2-7 NA TRBV29-1 NA CSARDRPGDSGSGEQYF TGCAGTGCTAGAGATCGTCCGGGGGACAGCGGGAGCGGCGAGCAGTACTTC
TRBJ1-2 TRBD1 TRBV15 few CATSRGTGTNYGYTF TGTGCCACCAGCCGAGGGACAGGGACCAACTATGGCTACACCTTC
TRBJ2-1 TRBD2 TRBV9 once CASSLTGTSGRNEQFF TGTGCCAGCAGCTTAACGGGGACTAGCGGGAGGAATGAGCAGTTCTTC
TRBJ1-1 NA TRBV27 few CASSLSGAGTEAFF TGTGCCAGCAGTTTATCGGGGGCCGGGACTGAAGCTTTCTTT
TRBJ2-1 TRBD1 TRBV10-3 NA CAISVPGQGTSSYNEQFF TGTGCCATCAGCGTCCCGGGACAGGGGACTAGCTCCTACAATGAGCAGTTCTTC
TRBJ1-6 NA TRBV7-8 medium-sized CASSHGADSPLHF TGTGCCAGCAGCCATGGAGCGGACTCACCCCTCCACTTT
TRBJ2-5 TRBD1 TRBV7-3 few CASSSTGDPETQYF TGTGCCAGCAGCTCGACAGGGGATCCGGAGACCCAGTACTTC
TRBJ2-2 NA TRBV12-3/TRBV12-4 NA CASSFGHTGELFF TGTGCCAGCAGTTTTGGACACACCGGGGAGCTGTTTTTT
TRBJ2-2 NA TRBV2 NA CASSEGVSGTGELFF TGTGCCAGCAGTGAAGGGGTCTCGGGAACCGGGGAGCTGTTTTTT
TRBJ1-1 NA TRBV19 NA CASSVPAMNTEAFF TGTGCCAGTAGTGTTCCTGCGATGAACACTGAAGCTTTCTTT
TRBJ1-5 NA TRBV5-8 many CASSRDQPQHF TGTGCCAGCAGCCGAGACCAGCCCCAGCATTTT
TRBJ2-5 TRBD2 TRBV2 NA CASSALAGVVETQYF TGTGCCAGCTCCGCTCTAGCGGGAGTTGTGGAGACCCAGTACTTC
TRBJ2-6 TRBD1 TRBV24-1 many CATSDRTGGNVLTF TGTGCCACCAGTGACCGGACAGGGGGCAACGTCCTGACTTTC